This T cell receptor (beta chain) was recovered during a study of blood T cell repertoires in COVID-19. As for the study in general: There were acute and convalescent COVID-19 samples, and they came from the United States, Italy and Spain. Sources were T cells, B-cell-depleted T cells, or PBMCs; the material itself was cDNA or gDNA.

After removal of 8 bases from V and 5 bases from J, the junction contained 10 bases not matched to a gene. The CDR3 has 15 amino acids. CDR1 is SNHLY, CDR2 FYNNEI, per germline. Authors' methods: The authors estimated nucleated cell counts from reference gene primer amplification. TCRdb's copy holds only in-frame clones and misses some; the assay was immunoSEQ multiplex PCR. That table is the source of V, J and clone size, and D and trimming were worked out from the DNA. The repertoire holds 98,000 or so clones, with 75% to 85% as singletons. The TCR originated in a man in his 60s with acute or convalescent COVID-19. The chain is built from TRBV2 and TRBJ2-2, with 8 bases identical to TRBD2. The sequencing sample was made of peripheral blood. The CDR3 sequence: CASRYGGAGTGELFF. CDR3 sequence (DNA): TGTGCCAGCCGATACGGGGGGGCAGGGACCGGGGAGCTGTTTTTT.